A single sample is the source of the 16 T cell receptor beta chains below, sequenced in a study of blood T cell repertoires in COVID-19. Sequencing was performed with immunoSEQ multiplex PCR; in TCRdb, only in-frame clones are kept and a portion is missing. The table has roughly 100,000 clones, approximately 88% seen once. Sequenced material: peripheral blood. These receptors were taken from a human donor in a cohort sampled during active COVID-19.

The rearrangement uses TRBV18 and TRBJ2-7, with D possibly being TRBD1 (6 bases). The germline gives CDR1 KGHSH, CDR2 LQKENI. Between the trimmed V and J ends, which lost 3 bases and 2 bases, there was a span of 11 bases. The CDR3 has 14 amino acids. The CDR3 loop reads CASSPDRGTYEQYF. The CDR3 DNA follows: TGTGCCAGCTCACCGGACAGAGGAACCTACGAGCAGTACTTC.

The chain uses TRBV27 and TRBJ1-2, with no clear D. V shed 2 bases and J shed 8 bases, with 9 bases lying between them. CDR3 length: 12 amino acids. Germline V lookup: CDR1 MNHEY, CDR2 SMNVEV (reference sequence). CDR3 bases: TGTGCCAGCAGTTTACGGGGTTTCGGCTACACCTTC. This encodes CASSLRGFGYTF.

This chain connects TRBV5-1 to TRBJ1-3; possibly TRBD1 for D (6 bases). The germline CDR1 and CDR2 sequences are SGHRS and YFSETQ. Trimming pared 2 bases from V and 0 bases from J, leaving 9 bases between. The CDR3 spans 15 residues. As DNA, the CDR3 is TGCGCCAGCAGCTTAGGGGGAAGCTCTGGAAACACCATATATTTT. Translated: CASSLGGSSGNTIYF.

The rearrangement joins TRBV18 to TRBJ1-1, with 11 positions matching TRBD1. The CDR3 spans 14 residues. Losses at the gene ends were 6 bases for V and 11 bases for J; bases not matched to a gene: 11. Germline V gene data show CDR1 as KGHSH and CDR2 as LQKENI. CDR3 protein: CASSRTGGGQGAFF. The CDR3 DNA is TGTGCCAGCTCCCGGACAGGGGGCGGCCAGGGCGCTTTCTTT.

The CDR3 here is CAWRPTGGRDQPQHF. As DNA, the CDR3 is TGTGCCTGGAGACCTACAGGGGGTAGGGATCAGCCCCAGCATTTT. The chain is built from TRBV30 and TRBJ1-5, with 8 bases lining up with TRBD1. The CDR3 runs to 15 residues. The germline gives CDR1 GTSNPN, CDR2 SVGIG (reference sequence). Trimming cost V 3 bases and J 5 bases; bases outside gene matches: 9.

The DNA for the CDR3 is TGTGCCAGCAGTATGGGCTACGAAGCTTTCTTT. This sequence encodes CASSMGYEAFF. This chain connects TRBV6-5 to TRBJ1-1; D remains unclear. V was shortened by 5 bases and J by 8 bases, with 9 bases between the two germline ends. The CDR3 covers 11 residues. Germline CDR1 reads MNHEY; CDR2 reads SVGAGI.

The rearrangement joins TRBV27 to TRBJ1-1; D remains ambiguous. Trimming shortened V by 2 bases and J by 0 bases, and 10 bases separated the two germline ends. The CDR3 is 15 amino acids. The germline V gene has CDR1 MNHEY and CDR2 SMNVEV (reference sequence). The CDR3 nucleotides read TGTGCCAGCAGTTTACGAGGGTTTTTGAACACTGAAGCTTTCTTT. This sequence encodes CASSLRGFLNTEAFF.

This chain joins TRBV5-6 and TRBJ2-3; the D is unclear. V was pared by 4 bases and J by 6 bases, with 12 bases between. The V gene's germline CDR1 is SGHDT and CDR2 YYEEEE. The CDR3 contains 13 residues. In DNA form, the CDR3 reads TGTGCCAGCAGCAGGCCAGGTCCTGATACGCAGTATTTT. Translated, it gives CASSRPGPDTQYF.

This clone was recorded many times. The chain recombines TRBV5-6 with TRBJ1-5; possible D gene TRBD1, 6 bases. This CDR3 region has 15 residues. Germline V gene data show CDR1 as SGHDT and CDR2 as YYEEEE. V was shortened by 2 bases and J by 4 bases, with 13 bases between the two germline ends. CDR3 protein: CASSLTGSGNQPQHF. The CDR3 DNA follows: TGTGCCAGCAGCTTAACAGGGAGCGGTAATCAGCCCCAGCATTTT.

The chain has TRBV4-3 and TRBJ2-1; 8 positions match TRBD2. This CDR3 contains 13 residues. V lost 2 bases to trimming and J lost 7 bases; unmatched junction nucleotides: 1. The germline gives CDR1 LGHNA, CDR2 YSLEER. The CDR3 DNA reads as TGCGCCAGCAGCCAACCGGGGGGGAATGAGCAGTTCTTC. The encoded protein is CASSQPGGNEQFF.

The chain carries TRBV5-1 and TRBJ2-6; D perhaps matches TRBD1 (6 bases). This CDR3 is built from 17 residues. Per germline, CDR1 SGHRS and CDR2 YFSETQ. The V end lost 0 bases, the J end lost 2 bases, and 12 bases lay between the germline ends. This CDR3 is CASSLALHRAGANVLTF. CDR3 DNA sequence: TGCGCCAGCAGCTTGGCCCTACACAGGGCTGGGGCCAACGTCCTGACTTTC. Variable domain in full (rest from reference TRBV5-1 and TRBJ2-6): KAGVTQTPRYLIKTRGQQVTLSCSPISGHRSVSWYQQTPGQGLQFLFEYFSETQRNKGNFPGRFSGRQFSNSRSEMNVSTLELGDSALYLCASSLALHRAGANVLTFGAGSRLTVL.

The rearrangement links TRBV25-1 to TRBJ2-7; 7 nucleotides align to TRBD1. Germline V gene data show CDR1 as MGHDK and CDR2 as SYGVNS. This CDR3 comprises 13 residues. J gave up 6 bases and V 5 bases, and 7 bases lay outside the gene matches. The CDR3 region has the DNA TGTGCCAGCAGTTCCACAGGGGTGGGCGAGCAGTACTTC. Translation gives CASSSTGVGEQYF.

The V gene is TRBV18, the J gene TRBJ1-4; D remains ambiguous. This CDR3 region has 12 residues. Trimming left V 6 bases short and J 7 bases short, with 9 bases between. Looked up from germline, CDR1 is KGHSH and CDR2 is LQKENI. The CDR3 DNA sequence: TGTGCCAGCTCCCCTGGCACTGAAAAACTGTTTTTT. Protein: CASSPGTEKLFF.

The chain employs TRBV14 and TRBJ2-7; a possible D gene is TRBD2 (6 bases). V lost 1 base to trimming and J lost 7 bases, with 20 bases between them. CDR1 is SGHDN, CDR2 FVKESK, per germline. The CDR3 totals 16 residues. The CDR3 reads CASSQAPDGRIWEQYF. As DNA, the CDR3 is TGTGCCAGCAGCCAAGCCCCGGACGGGAGAATTTGGGAGCAGTACTTC.

The rearrangement uses TRBV3-1 (or the pseudogene TRBV3-2) and TRBJ2-5; D remains ambiguous. V lost 1 base, J lost 0 bases, and 15 bases lay in between. This CDR3 contains 17 residues. The germline V gene has CDR1 LGHDT and CDR2 YNNKEL (reference sequence). The CDR3, as DNA: TGTGCCAGCAGCCAAGCCTTCCGGAGTCGGTACCAAGAGACCCAGTACTTC. Its protein product is CASSQAFRSRYQETQYF.

The DNA of the CDR3 is TGTGCCAGCAACACAATTAGCGGGGGGCTGAACACCGGGGAGCTGTTTTTT. It codes for CASNTISGGLNTGELFF. The chain links TRBV7-2 to TRBJ2-2; TRBD2 aligns across 10 bases. CDR1 and CDR2 (germline): SGHTA, FQGNSA. J gave up 1 base and V 7 bases, and 9 bases lay outside the gene matches. CDR3 length: 17 residues.